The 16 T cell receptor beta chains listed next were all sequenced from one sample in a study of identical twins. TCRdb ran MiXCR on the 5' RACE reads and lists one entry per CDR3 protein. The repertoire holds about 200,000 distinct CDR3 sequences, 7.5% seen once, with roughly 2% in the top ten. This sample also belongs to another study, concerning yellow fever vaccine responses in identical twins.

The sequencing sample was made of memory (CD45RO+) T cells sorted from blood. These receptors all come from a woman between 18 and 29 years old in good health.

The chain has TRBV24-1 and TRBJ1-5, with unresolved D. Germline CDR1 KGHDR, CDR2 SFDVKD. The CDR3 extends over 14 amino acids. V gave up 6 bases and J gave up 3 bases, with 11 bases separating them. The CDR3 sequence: CATSPRLDNQPQHF. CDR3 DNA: TGTGCCACCAGTCCCAGACTGGACAATCAGCCCCAGCATTTT.

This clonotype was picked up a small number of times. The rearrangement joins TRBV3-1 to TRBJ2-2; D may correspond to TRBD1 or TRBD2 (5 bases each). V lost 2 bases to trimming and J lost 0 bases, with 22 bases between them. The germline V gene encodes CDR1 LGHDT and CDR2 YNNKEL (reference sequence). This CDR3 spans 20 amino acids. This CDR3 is CASSQFGASRTRSNTGELFF. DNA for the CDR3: TGTGCCAGCAGCCAATTCGGGGCGAGCCGTACGCGTTCGAACACCGGGGAGCTGTTTTTT.

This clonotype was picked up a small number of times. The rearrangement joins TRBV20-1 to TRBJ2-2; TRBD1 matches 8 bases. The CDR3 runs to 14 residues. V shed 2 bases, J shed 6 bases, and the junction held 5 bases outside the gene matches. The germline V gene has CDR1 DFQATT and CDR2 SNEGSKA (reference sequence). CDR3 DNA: TGCAGTGCTAGAAGACAGGGGTGGTCCGGGGAGCTGTTTTTT. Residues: CSARRQGWSGELFF.

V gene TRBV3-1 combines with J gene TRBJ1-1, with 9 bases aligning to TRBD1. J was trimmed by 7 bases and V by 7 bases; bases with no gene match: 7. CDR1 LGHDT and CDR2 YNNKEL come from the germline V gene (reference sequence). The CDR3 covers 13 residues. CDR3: CASKGKGQGEAFF. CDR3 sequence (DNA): TGTGCCAGCAAAGGTAAGGGACAGGGTGAAGCTTTCTTT.

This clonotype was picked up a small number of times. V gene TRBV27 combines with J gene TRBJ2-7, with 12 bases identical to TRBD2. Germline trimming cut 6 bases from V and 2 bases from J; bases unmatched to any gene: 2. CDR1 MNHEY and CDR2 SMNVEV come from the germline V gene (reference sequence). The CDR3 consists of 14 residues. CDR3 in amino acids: CASRRTSGAYEQYF. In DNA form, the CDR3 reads TGTGCCAGCAGGAGGACTAGCGGGGCCTACGAGCAGTACTTC.

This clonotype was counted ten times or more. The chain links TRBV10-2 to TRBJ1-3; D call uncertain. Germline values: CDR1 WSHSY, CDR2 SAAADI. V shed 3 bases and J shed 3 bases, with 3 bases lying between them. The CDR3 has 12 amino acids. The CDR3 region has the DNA TGCGCCAGCAGTGAAAGTGGAAACACCATATATTTT. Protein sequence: CASSESGNTIYF.

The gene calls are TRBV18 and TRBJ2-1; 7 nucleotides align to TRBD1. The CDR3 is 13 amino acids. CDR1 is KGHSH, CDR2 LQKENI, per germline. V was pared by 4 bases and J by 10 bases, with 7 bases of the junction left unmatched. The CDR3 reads CASSRDSGGEQFF. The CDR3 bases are TGTGCCAGCTCACGGGACAGTGGCGGGGAGCAGTTCTTC.

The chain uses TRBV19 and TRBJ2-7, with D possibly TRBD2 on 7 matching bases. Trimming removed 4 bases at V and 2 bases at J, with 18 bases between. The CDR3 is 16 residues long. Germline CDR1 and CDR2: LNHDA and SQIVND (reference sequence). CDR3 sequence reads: CASSTTLRGGAYEQYF. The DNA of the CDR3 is TGTGCCAGTAGTACAACCCTCCGAGGGGGGGCCTACGAGCAGTACTTC. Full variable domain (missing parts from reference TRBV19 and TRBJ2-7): DGGITQSPKYLFRKEGQNVTLSCEQNLNHDAMYWYRQDPGQGLRLIYYSQIVNDFQKGDIAEGYSVSREKKESFPLTVTSAQKNPTAFYLCASSTTLRGGAYEQYFGPGTRLTVT.

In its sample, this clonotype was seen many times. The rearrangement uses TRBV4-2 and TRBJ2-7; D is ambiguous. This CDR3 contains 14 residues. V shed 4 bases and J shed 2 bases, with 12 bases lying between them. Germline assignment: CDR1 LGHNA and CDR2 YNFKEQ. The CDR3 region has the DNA TGTGCCAGCAGCCCCGGTGGGGATACCTACGAGCAGTACTTC. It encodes CASSPGGDTYEQYF.

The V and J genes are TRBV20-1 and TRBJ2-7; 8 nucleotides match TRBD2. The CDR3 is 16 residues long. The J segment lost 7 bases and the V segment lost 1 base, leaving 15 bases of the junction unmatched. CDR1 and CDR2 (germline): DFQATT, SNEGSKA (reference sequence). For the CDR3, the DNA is TGCAGTGCTAGAGTAATAAGCGGGAGCCGGGTGAGGGAGCAGTACTTC. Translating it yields CSARVISGSRVREQYF.

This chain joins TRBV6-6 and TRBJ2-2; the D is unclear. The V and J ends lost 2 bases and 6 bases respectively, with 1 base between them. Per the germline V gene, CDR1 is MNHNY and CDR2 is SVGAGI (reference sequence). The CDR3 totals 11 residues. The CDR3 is CASSYAGELFF. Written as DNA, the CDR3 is TGTGCCAGCAGTTACGCCGGGGAGCTGTTTTTT.

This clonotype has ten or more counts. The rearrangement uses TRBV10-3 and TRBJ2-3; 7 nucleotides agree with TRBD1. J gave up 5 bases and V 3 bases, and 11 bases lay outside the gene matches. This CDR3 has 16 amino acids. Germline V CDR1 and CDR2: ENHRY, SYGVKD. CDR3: CAISERRQGVEDTQYF. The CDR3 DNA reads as TGTGCCATCAGTGAAAGGCGGCAGGGGGTGGAAGATACGCAGTATTTT.

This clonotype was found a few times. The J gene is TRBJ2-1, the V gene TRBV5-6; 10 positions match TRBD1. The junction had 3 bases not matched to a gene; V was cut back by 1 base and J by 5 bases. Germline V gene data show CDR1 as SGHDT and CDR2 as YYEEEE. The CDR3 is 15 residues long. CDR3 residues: CASSLRDRGNNEQFF. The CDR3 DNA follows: TGTGCCAGCAGCTTGCGGGACAGGGGAAACAATGAGCAGTTCTTC.

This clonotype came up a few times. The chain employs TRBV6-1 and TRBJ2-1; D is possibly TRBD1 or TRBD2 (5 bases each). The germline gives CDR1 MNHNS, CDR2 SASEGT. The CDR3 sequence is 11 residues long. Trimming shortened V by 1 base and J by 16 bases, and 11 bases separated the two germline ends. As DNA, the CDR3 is TGTGCCAGCAGTGAAGGGGGGACCCCTTTCTTC. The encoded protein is CASSEGGTPFF.

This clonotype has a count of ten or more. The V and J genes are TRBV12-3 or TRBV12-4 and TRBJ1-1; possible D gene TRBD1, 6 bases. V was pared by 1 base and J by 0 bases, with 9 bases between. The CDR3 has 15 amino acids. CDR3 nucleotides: TGTGCCAGCAGTTTAGGGGGGGGGCTGAACACTGAAGCTTTCTTT. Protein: CASSLGGGLNTEAFF.

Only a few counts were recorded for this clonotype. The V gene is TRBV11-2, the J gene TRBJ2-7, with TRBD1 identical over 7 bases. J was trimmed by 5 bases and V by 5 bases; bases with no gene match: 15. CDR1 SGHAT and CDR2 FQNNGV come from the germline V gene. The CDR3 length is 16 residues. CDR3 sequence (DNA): TGTGCCAGCAGCCGAGAGGGGGCCAGTTCGTACGACGAGCAGTACTTC. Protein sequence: CASSREGASSYDEQYF.